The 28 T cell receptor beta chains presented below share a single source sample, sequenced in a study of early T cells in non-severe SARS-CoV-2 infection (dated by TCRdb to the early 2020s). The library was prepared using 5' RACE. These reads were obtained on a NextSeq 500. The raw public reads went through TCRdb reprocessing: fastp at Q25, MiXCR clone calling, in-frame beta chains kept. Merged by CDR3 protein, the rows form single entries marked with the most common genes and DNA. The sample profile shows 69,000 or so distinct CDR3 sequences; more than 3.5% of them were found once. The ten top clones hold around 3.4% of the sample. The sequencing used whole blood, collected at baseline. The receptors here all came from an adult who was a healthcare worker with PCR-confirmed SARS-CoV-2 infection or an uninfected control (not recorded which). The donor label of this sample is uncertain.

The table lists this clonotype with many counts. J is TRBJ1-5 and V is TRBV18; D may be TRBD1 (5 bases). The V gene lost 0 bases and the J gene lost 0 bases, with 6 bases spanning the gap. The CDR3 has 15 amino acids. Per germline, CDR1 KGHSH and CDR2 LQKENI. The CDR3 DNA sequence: TGTGCCAGCTCACCACCCAGGGATAGCAATCAGCCCCAGCATTTT. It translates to CASSPPRDSNQPQHF.

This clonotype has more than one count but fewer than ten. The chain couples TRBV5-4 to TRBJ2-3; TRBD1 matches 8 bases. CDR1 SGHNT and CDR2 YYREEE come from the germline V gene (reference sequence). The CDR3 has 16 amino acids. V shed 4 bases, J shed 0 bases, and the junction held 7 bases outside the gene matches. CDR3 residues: CASSAARGRSTDTQYF. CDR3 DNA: TGTGCCAGCAGCGCCGCCAGGGGGCGTAGCACAGATACGCAGTATTTT.

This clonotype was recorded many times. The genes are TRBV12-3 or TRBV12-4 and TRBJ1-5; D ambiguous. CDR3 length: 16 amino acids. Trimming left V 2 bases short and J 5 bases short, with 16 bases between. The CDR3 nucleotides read TGTGCCAGCAGTTTAAGGAGTGGGGATGAGTATCAGCCCCAGCATTTT. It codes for CASSLRSGDEYQPQHF.

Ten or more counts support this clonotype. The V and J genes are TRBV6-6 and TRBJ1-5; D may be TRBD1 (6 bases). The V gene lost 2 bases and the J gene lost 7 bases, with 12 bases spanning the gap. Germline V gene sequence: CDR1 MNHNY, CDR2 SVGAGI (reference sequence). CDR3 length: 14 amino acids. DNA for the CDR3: TGTGCCAGCAGTTACACGGGGGGCGGGCAGCCCCAGCATTTT. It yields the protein CASSYTGGGQPQHF.

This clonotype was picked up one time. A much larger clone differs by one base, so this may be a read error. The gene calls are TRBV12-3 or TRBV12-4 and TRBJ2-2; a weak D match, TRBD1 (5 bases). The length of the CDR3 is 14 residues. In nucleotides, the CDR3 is TGTGCCAGAAGTTTTTTTCAGGGCACCGGGGAGCTGTTTTTT. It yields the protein CARSFFQGTGELFF.

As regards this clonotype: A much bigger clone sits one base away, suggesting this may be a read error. The CDR3, as DNA: TGCAGTGCTCGCCCCAGGGAAAGGGTTATGAATTCACCCCTCCACTTT. It codes for CSARPRERVMNSPLHF. This chain uses TRBV20-1 with TRBJ1-6, with a tentative D call TRBD1 (5 bases). The germline V gene has CDR1 DFQATT and CDR2 SNEGSKA (reference sequence). CDR3 length: 16 amino acids. The ends were cut back, 5 bases at V and 7 bases at J, with 21 bases in the middle.

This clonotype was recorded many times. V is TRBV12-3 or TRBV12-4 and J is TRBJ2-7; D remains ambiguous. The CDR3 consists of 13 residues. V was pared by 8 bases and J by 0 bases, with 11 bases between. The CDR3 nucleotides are TGTGCCAGCTCCGCAAGGGACTCCTACGAGCAGTACTTC. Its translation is CASSARDSYEQYF.

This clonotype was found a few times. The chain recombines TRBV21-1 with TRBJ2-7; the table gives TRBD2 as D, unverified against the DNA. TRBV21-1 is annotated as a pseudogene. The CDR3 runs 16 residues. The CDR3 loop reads CASNRLAGATSYEQYF. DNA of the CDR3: TGTGCCAGCAATCGACTAGCGGGGGCAACCTCCTACGAGCAGTACTTC.

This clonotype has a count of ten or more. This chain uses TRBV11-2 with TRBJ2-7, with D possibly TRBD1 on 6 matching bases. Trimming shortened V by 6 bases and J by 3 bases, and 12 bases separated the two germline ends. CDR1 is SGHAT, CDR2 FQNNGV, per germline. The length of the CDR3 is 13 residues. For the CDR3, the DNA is TGTGCCAGCAGATCACAGGGCGGCTACGAGCAGTACTTC. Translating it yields CASRSQGGYEQYF.

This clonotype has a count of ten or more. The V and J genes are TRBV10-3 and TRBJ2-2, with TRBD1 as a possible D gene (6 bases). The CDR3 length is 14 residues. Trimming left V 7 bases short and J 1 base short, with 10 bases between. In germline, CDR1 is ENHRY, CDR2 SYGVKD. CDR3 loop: CAITRTENTGELFF. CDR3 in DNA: TGTGCCATCACCCGGACAGAGAACACCGGGGAGCTGTTTTTT.

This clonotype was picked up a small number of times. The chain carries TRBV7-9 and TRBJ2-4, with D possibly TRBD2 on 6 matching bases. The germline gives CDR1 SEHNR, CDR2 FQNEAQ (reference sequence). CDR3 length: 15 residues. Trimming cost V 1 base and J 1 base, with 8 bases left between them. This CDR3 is CASSLDGGAKNIQYF. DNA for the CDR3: TGTGCCAGCAGCTTAGATGGGGGGGCCAAAAACATTCAGTACTTC. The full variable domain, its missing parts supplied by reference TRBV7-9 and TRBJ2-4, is DTGVSQNPRHKITKRGQNVTFRCDPISEHNRLYWYRQTLGQGPEFLTYFQNEAQLEKSRLLSDRFSAERPKGSFSTLEIQRTEQGDSAMYLCASSLDGGAKNIQYFGAGTRLSVL.

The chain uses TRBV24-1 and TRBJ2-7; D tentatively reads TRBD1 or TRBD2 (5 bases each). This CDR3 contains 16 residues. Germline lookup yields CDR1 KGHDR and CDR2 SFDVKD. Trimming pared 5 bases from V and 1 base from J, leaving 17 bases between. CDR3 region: CATSASNRDGSYEQYF. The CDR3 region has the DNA TGTGCCACCAGTGCCTCCAACCGGGACGGGTCCTACGAGCAGTACTTC.

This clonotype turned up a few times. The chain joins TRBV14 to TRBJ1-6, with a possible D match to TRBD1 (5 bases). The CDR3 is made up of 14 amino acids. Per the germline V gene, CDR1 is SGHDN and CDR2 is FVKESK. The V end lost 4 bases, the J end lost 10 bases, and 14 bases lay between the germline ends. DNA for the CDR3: TGTGCCAGCAGCCTCAGGGAAGTTAGATCACCCCTCCACTTT. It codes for CASSLREVRSPLHF.

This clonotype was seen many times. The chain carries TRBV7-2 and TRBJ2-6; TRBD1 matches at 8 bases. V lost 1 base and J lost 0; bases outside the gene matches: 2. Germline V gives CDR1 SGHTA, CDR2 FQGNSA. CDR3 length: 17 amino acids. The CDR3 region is CASSLGTGISGANVLTF. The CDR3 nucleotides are TGTGCCAGCAGCTTAGGGACAGGGATCTCTGGGGCCAACGTCCTGACTTTC.

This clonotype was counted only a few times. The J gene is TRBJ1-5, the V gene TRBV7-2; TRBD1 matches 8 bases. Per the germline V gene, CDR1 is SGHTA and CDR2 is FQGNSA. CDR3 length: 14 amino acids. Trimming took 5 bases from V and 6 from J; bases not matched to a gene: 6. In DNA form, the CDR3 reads TGTGCCAGCAGCCCGAGTACAGGGGGTCAGCCCCAGCATTTT. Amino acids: CASSPSTGGQPQHF.

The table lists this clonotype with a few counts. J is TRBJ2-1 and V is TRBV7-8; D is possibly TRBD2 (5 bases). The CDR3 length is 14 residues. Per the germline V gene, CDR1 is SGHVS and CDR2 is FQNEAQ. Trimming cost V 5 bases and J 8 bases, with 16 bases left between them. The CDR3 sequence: CASSPFLPEDEQFF. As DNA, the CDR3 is TGTGCCAGCAGCCCCTTCCTCCCGGAGGATGAGCAGTTCTTC. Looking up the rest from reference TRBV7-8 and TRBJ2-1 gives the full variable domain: GAGVSQSPRYKVAKRGQDVALRCDPISGHVSLFWYQQALGQGPEFLTYFQNEAQLDKSGLPSDRFFAERPEGSVSTLKIQRTQQEDSAVYLCASSPFLPEDEQFFGPGTRLTVL.

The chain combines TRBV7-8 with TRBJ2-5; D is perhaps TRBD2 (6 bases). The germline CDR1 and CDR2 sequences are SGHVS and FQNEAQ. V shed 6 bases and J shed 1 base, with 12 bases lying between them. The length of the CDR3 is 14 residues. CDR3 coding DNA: TGTGCCAGCAGTCGCGGGGACCCCCAAGAGACCCAGTACTTC. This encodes CASSRGDPQETQYF. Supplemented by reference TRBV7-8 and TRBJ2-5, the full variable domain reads GAGVSQSPRYKVAKRGQDVALRCDPISGHVSLFWYQQALGQGPEFLTYFQNEAQLDKSGLPSDRFFAERPEGSVSTLKIQRTQQEDSAVYLCASSRGDPQETQYFGPGTRLLVL.

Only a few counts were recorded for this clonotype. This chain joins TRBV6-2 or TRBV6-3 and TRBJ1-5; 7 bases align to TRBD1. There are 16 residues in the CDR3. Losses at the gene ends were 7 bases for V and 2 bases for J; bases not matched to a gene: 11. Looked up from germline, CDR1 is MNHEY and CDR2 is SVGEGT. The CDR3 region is CASKENYRGGNQPQHF. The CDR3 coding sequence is TGTGCCAGCAAAGAGAACTACAGGGGTGGCAATCAGCCCCAGCATTTT.

CDR3 nucleotides: TGTGCCAGCAGCTTCTGGACAGGGAGCTCCTACAATGAGCAGTTCTTC. Residues: CASSFWTGSSYNEQFF. J is TRBJ2-1 and V is TRBV9; TRBD1 matches at 8 bases. The CDR3 sequence is 16 residues long. Germline CDR1 and CDR2: SGDLS and YYNGEE. The junction had 6 bases not matched to a gene; V was cut back by 4 bases and J by 0 bases. Together with reference TRBV9 and TRBJ2-1, the CDR3 gives the full variable domain: DSGVTQTPKHLITATGQRVTLRCSPRSGDLSVYWYQQSLDQGLQFLIQYYNGEERAKGNILERFSAQQFPDLHSELNLSSLELGDSALYFCASSFWTGSSYNEQFFGPGTRLTVL.

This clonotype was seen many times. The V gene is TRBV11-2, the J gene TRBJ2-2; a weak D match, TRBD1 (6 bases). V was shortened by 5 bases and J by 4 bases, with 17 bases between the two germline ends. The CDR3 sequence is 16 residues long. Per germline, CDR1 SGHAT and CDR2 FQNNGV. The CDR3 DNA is TGTGCCAGCAGCGCAACAGGGTCGTGGATCACCGGGGAGCTGTTTTTT. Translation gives CASSATGSWITGELFF.

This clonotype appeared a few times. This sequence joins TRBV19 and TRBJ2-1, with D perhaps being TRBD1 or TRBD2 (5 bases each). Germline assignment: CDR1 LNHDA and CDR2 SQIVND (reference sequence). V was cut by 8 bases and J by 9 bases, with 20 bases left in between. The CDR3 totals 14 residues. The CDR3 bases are TGTGCCAGTGGGACCCTTGGAGGATTATCTGAGCAGTTCTTC. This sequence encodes CASGTLGGLSEQFF.

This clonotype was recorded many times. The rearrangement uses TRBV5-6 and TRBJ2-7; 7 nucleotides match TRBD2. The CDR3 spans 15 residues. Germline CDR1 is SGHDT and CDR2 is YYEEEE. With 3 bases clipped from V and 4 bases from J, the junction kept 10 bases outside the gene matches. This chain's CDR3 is CASSYPKRGRYEQYF. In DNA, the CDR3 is TGTGCCAGCAGCTACCCTAAGCGGGGTAGGTACGAGCAGTACTTC. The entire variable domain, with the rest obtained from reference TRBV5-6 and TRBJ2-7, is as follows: DAGVTQSPTHLIKTRGQQVTLRCSPKSGHDTVSWYQQALGQGPQFIFQYYEEEERQRGNFPDRFSGHQFPNYSSELNVNALLLGDSALYLCASSYPKRGRYEQYFGPGTRLTVT.

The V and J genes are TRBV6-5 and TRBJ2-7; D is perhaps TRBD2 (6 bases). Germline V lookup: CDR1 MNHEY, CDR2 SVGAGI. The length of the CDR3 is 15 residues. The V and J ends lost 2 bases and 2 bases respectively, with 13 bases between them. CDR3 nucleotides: TGTGCCAGCAGTTACGGGGCGGGGAGACCCTACGAGCAGTACTTC. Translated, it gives CASSYGAGRPYEQYF.

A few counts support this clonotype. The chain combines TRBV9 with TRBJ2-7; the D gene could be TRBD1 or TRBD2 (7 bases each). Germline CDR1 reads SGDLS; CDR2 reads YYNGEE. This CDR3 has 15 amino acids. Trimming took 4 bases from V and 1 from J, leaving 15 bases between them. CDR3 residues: CASSPQGGRSYEQYF. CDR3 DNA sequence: TGTGCCAGCAGCCCCCAGGGGGGGAGATCCTACGAGCAGTACTTC.

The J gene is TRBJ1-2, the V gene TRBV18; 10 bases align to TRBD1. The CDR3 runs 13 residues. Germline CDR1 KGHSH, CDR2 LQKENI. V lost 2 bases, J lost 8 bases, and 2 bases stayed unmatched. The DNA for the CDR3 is TGTGCCAGCTCACCAGGGGACAGGGGAGGCTACACCTTC. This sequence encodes CASSPGDRGGYTF.

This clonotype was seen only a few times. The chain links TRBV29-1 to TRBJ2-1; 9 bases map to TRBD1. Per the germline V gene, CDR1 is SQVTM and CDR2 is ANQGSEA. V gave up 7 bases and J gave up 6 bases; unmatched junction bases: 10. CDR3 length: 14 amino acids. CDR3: CSGEGTGSPNEQFF. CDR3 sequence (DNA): TGCAGCGGGGAGGGGACAGGGTCCCCCAATGAGCAGTTCTTC.

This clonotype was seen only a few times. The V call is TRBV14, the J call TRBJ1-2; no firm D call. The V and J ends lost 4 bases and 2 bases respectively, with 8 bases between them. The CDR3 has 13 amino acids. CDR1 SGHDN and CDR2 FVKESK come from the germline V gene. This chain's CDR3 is CASSPTANYGYTF. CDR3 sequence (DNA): TGTGCCAGCAGCCCAACAGCCAACTATGGCTACACCTTC.

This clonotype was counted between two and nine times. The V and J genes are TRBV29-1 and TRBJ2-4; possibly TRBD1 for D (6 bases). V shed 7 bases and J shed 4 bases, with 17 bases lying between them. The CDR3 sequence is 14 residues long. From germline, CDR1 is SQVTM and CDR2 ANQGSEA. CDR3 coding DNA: TGCAGCGCCGCGGATTGGGGGCTAAAAAACATTCAGTACTTC. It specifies CSAADWGLKNIQYF.